The 2 T cell receptor beta chains given below trace back to one sample, sequenced in a study of cytomegalovirus exposure and HLA in healthy donors. Researchers ran the PCR with 60 Vbeta and 13 Jbeta primers. The protocol was immunoSEQ multiplex PCR, while the TCRdb copy is restricted to in-frame clones and leaves out a portion. Here the sample spans tens of thousands of clones, roughly 80% being singletons. The source material was PBMCs. The receptors shown here come from a male donor in good health and CMV-seronegative.

The chain joins TRBV5-6 to TRBJ1-1; D uncertain. Trimming pared 3 bases from V and 5 bases from J, leaving 17 bases between. This CDR3 comprises 15 residues. Germline CDR1 SGHDT, CDR2 YYEEEE. In nucleotides, the CDR3 is TGTGCCAGCAGCTCGGCGGGAGCCGGGAAGACTGAAGCTTTCTTT. Amino acids: CASSSAGAGKTEAFF.

The chain couples TRBV6-5 to TRBJ1-6; D not certain. Germline CDR1 is MNHEY and CDR2 is SVGAGI. The CDR3 is made up of 15 amino acids. Trimming took off 0 bases at V and 10 bases at J, with 13 bases between the two ends. CDR3 DNA: TGTGCCAGCAGTTACTCGTCCGGAGGCGGGTCACCCCTCCACTTT. Protein product: CASSYSSGGGSPLHF.